Below are 32 T cell receptor beta chains sequenced from a single sample in a study of blood T cell repertoires in COVID-19. Profiling relied on immunoSEQ multiplex PCR, and the TCRdb table lists in-frame clones only, not all of them. The profile shows 50,000 to 70,000 clones, just over 85% of them singletons. The sequencing sample was made of peripheral blood. All receptors come from a man aged 45-65 years with active COVID-19.

A few counts support this clone. The V gene is TRBV11-1, the J gene TRBJ2-1; 9 nucleotides align to TRBD2. The V gene's germline CDR1 is SGHAT and CDR2 FQDESV (reference sequence). Germline trimming cut 5 bases from V and 7 bases from J; bases unmatched to any gene: 12. This CDR3 region has 16 residues. CDR3 DNA: TGTGCCAGCAGCCGTTCTCTAGCGGGGCTGGGAAATGAGCAGTTCTTC. This encodes CASSRSLAGLGNEQFF.

The chain recombines TRBV13 with TRBJ2-1, with 8 bases lining up with TRBD2. The CDR3 consists of 14 residues. V shed 5 bases and J 9 bases; nucleotides not matched to a gene: 9. CDR1 PRHDT and CDR2 FYEKMQ come from the germline V gene (reference sequence). CDR3 nucleotide sequence: TGTGCCAGCAGCGGTAGCGGGGAGAGGGGTGAGCAGTTCTTC. This translates into CASSGSGERGEQFF.

This chain joins TRBV2 and TRBJ1-5; 12 positions agree with TRBD1. V dropped 10 bases and J dropped 6; count of bases not matched to a gene: 7. The germline V gene encodes CDR1 SNHLY and CDR2 FYNNEI. This CDR3 is built from 14 residues. For the CDR3, the DNA is TGTGCCACCCAGAGGGACAGGGGGCTTCAGCCCCAGCATTTT. Protein sequence: CATQRDRGLQPQHF.

CDR3 nucleotide sequence: TGTGCCAGCAGCTTGGGGGCAGCGAGGGGGACCCAGTACTTC. It translates to CASSLGAARGTQYF. The chain is built from TRBV11-2 and TRBJ2-5, with TRBD1 as a possible D gene (6 bases). V lost 3 bases and J lost 7, with 15 bases in between. In germline, CDR1 is SGHAT, CDR2 FQNNGV. The CDR3 is 14 residues long.

The V call is TRBV20-1, the J call TRBJ1-5; D remains unclear. Trimming stripped 3 bases from V and 0 bases from J, with 12 bases between. Germline assignment: CDR1 DFQATT and CDR2 SNEGSKA (reference sequence). The CDR3 extends over 15 amino acids. For the CDR3, the DNA is TGCAGTGCTAGTGAGGCAGGATATAGCAATCAGCCCCAGCATTTT. Amino acid sequence: CSASEAGYSNQPQHF.

This clone has a handful of counts. The chain is built from TRBV5-1 and TRBJ1-5; 10 bases match TRBD1. Germline values: CDR1 SGHRS, CDR2 YFSETQ. V lost 0 bases, J lost 11 bases, and 2 bases stayed unmatched. This CDR3 is 13 amino acids long. CDR3 residues: CASSLDGTGAQHF. Here the CDR3 DNA reads TGCGCCAGCAGCTTGGACGGGACAGGGGCCCAGCATTTT.

This chain joins TRBV19 and TRBJ1-5, with D unresolved. The CDR3 is 15 amino acids. Trimming cost V 4 bases and J 2 bases, with 12 bases left between them. The germline V gene encodes CDR1 LNHDA and CDR2 SQIVND (reference sequence). CDR3: CASSRPGNGNQPQHF. CDR3 bases: TGTGCCAGTAGTAGGCCGGGGAATGGCAATCAGCCCCAGCATTTT.

V is TRBV7-9 and J is TRBJ2-3; D is perhaps TRBD1 (5 bases). The CDR3 runs to 16 residues. Looked up from germline, CDR1 is SEHNR and CDR2 is FQNEAQ (reference sequence). V was cut by 5 bases and J by 2 bases, with 17 bases left in between. The CDR3 here is CASSETNRITTDTQYF. The CDR3 DNA is TGTGCCAGCAGCGAAACAAACAGGATTACCACAGATACGCAGTATTTT.

The CDR3 DNA sequence: TGTGCCAGCAGTTACGATGTCGGGACAGGGGATTTGTCTCAGTACGTC. Translating it yields CASSYDVGTGDLSQYV. V usage is TRBV6-5 and J usage is TRBJ2-7, with TRBD1 matching over 10 bases. The CDR3 length is 16 residues. Germline lookup yields CDR1 MNHEY and CDR2 SVGAGI. V lost 2 bases, J lost 10 bases, and 14 bases stayed unmatched.

The chain is built from TRBV6-5 and TRBJ2-3, with 7 bases aligning to TRBD2. J gave up 6 bases and V 0 bases, and 6 bases lay outside the gene matches. Germline CDR1 is MNHEY and CDR2 is SVGAGI. This CDR3 comprises 15 residues. This CDR3 reads CASSYSLAVKDTQYF. The CDR3 DNA is TGTGCCAGCAGTTACTCGCTAGCGGTTAAGGATACGCAGTATTTT.

The rearrangement links TRBV21-1 to TRBJ2-1; the D call of TRBD2 is as the table states it, not checked on the DNA. TRBV21-1 is labeled a pseudogene. This CDR3 contains 17 residues. The CDR3 reads CASTPLGAGTPHNEQFF. CDR3 in DNA: TGTGCCAGCACCCCTCTTGGAGCGGGGACCCCCCACAATGAGCAGTTCTTC.

The chain carries TRBV12-3 or TRBV12-4 and TRBJ1-5; D is possibly TRBD1 (5 bases). This CDR3 contains 12 residues. V lost 5 bases and J lost 16, with 18 bases in between. CDR3 DNA: TGTGCCAGCAGTCTGGGCGGAGGGGCCTTACATTTT. The encoded protein is CASSLGGGALHF.

The genes are TRBV29-1 and TRBJ1-2; maybe TRBD1 (5 bases). V lost 1 base and J 5 bases, leaving 17 bases between the germline ends. The CDR3 totals 15 residues. Germline CDR1 and CDR2: SQVTM and ANQGSEA. The CDR3 bases are TGCAGCGTTGAAGTACCAGACCTTGGGGGGTATGGCTACACCTTC. Protein product: CSVEVPDLGGYGYTF. Full variable domain (remainder filled in from reference TRBV29-1 and TRBJ1-2): SAVISQKPSRDICQRGTSLTIQCQVDSQVTMMFWYRQQPGQSLTLIATANQGSEATYESGFVIDKFPISRPNLTFSTLTVSNMSPEDSSIYLCSVEVPDLGGYGYTFGSGTRLTVV.

This rearrangement joins TRBV25-1 to TRBJ2-1, with 13 bases identical to TRBD2. The V segment lost 10 bases and the J segment 6 bases; nucleotides outside the gene matches: 3. Germline V CDR1 and CDR2: MGHDK, SYGVNS. The CDR3 runs to 13 residues. The CDR3 DNA reads as TGTGCCACCGGACTAGCGGGAGCCAATGAGCAGTTCTTC. Its protein product is CATGLAGANEQFF.

This clone was observed once. The chain carries TRBV7-2 and TRBJ1-6, with 8 nucleotides matching TRBD1. This CDR3 comprises 16 residues. Germline CDR1 SGHTA, CDR2 FQGNSA. V shed 6 bases and J 7 bases; nucleotides not matched to a gene: 11. CDR3: CASRGGQGLGNSPLHF. CDR3 in DNA: TGTGCCAGCAGAGGAGGACAGGGTTTAGGCAATTCACCCCTCCACTTT. Variable domain in full (rest from reference TRBV7-2 and TRBJ1-6): GAGVSQSPSNKVTEKGKDVELRCDPISGHTALYWYRQSLGQGLEFLIYFQGNSAPDKSGLPSDRFSAERTGGSVSTLTIQRTQQEDSAVYLCASRGGQGLGNSPLHFGNGTRLTVT.

In this sample, this clone turned up once. The chain recombines TRBV19 with TRBJ1-5; D is unresolved. The germline V gene has CDR1 LNHDA and CDR2 SQIVND (reference sequence). V lost 1 base, J lost 4 bases, and 8 bases lay in between. This CDR3 contains 14 residues. The CDR3 region is CASSIVSLNQPQHF. CDR3 in DNA: TGTGCCAGTAGTATAGTCAGTTTGAATCAGCCCCAGCATTTT.

This clone was observed a handful of times. The chain uses TRBV6-5 and TRBJ2-4; 7 bases match TRBD2. The CDR3 runs to 16 residues. CDR1 and CDR2 (germline): MNHEY, SVGAGI. With V trimmed by 3 bases and J by 0 bases, 5 bases remained unmatched. CDR3 DNA sequence: TGTGCCAGCAGTTATGGAGCGGGGCTAGCCAAAAACATTCAGTACTTC. Translated, it gives CASSYGAGLAKNIQYF.

The rearrangement uses TRBV2 and TRBJ1-4; D ambiguous. Trimming removed 3 bases at V and 4 bases at J, with 3 bases between. The CDR3 runs to 12 residues. Germline V gene data show CDR1 as SNHLY and CDR2 as FYNNEI. DNA of the CDR3: TGTGCCAGCAGTGACAGTAATGAAAAACTGTTTTTT. It translates to CASSDSNEKLFF.

This chain connects TRBV14 to TRBJ2-1; 11 bases are shared with TRBD2. V dropped 2 bases and J dropped 6; count of bases not matched to a gene: 6. CDR1 and CDR2 (germline): SGHDN, FVKESK. The length of the CDR3 is 16 residues. CDR3 sequence (DNA): TGTGCCAGCAGCCAATTTGGGACTAGCGGCCTCAATGAGCAGTTCTTC. Translated, it gives CASSQFGTSGLNEQFF.

This rearrangement joins TRBV3-1 (or the pseudogene TRBV3-2) to TRBJ1-6, with D unresolved. V lost 0 bases and J 9 bases, leaving 15 bases between the germline ends. CDR1 and CDR2 from the germline V gene are LGHDT and YNNKEL (reference sequence). The CDR3 runs 16 residues. CDR3 loop: CASSQDRVLAGSPLHF. The CDR3 nucleotides are TGTGCCAGCAGCCAAGATCGGGTCCTCGCGGGTTCACCCCTCCACTTT.

The CDR3 DNA reads as TGTGCCAGCAGCTTGGAGGGGGCAGATACGCAGTATTTT. Translating it yields CASSLEGADTQYF. This chain connects TRBV5-4 to TRBJ2-3, with TRBD1 as a possible D gene (6 bases). V shed 0 bases and J shed 4 bases, with 6 bases lying between them. Germline V CDR1 and CDR2: SGHNT, YYREEE (reference sequence). The CDR3 runs 13 residues.

The V call is TRBV19, the J call TRBJ2-2; TRBD2 matches 7 bases. J gave up 4 bases and V 2 bases, and 13 bases lay outside the gene matches. Germline-derived CDR1 and CDR2 are LNHDA and SQIVND (reference sequence). This CDR3 is 18 amino acids long. CDR3 nucleotides: TGTGCCAGTAGTATAAGCTCAGGGCTAGCGGATTTCACCGGGGAGCTGTTTTTT. It encodes CASSISSGLADFTGELFF.

CDR3 residues: CASSLRGRGPGNTIYF. The CDR3 bases are TGTGCCAGCAGCTTAAGAGGCAGGGGGCCAGGAAACACCATATATTTT. The V call is TRBV7-3, the J call TRBJ1-3; 8 bases fit TRBD1. CDR1 is SGHTA and CDR2 is FQGTGA in the germline V gene. The CDR3 totals 16 residues. Trimming at V came to 1 base and at J to 4 bases, leaving 6 bases not matched to a gene.

Concerning this clone itself: The identical CDR3 is also encoded by other nucleotide sequences in the sample. V usage is TRBV7-2 and J usage is TRBJ1-1; unclear D gene. Trimming pared 5 bases from V and 0 bases from J, leaving 7 bases between. The CDR3 covers 13 residues. CDR1 is SGHTA and CDR2 is FQGNSA in the germline V gene. The CDR3 nucleotides are TGTGCCAGCAGCCCGGGGATGAACACTGAAGCTTTCTTT. Translating it yields CASSPGMNTEAFF.

The rearrangement uses TRBV7-9 and TRBJ1-2; 7 bases match TRBD1. V dropped 5 bases and J dropped 4; count of bases not matched to a gene: 4. This CDR3 is built from 13 residues. Germline V lookup: CDR1 SEHNR, CDR2 FQNEAQ (reference sequence). The CDR3 nucleotides are TGTGCCAGCAGCGACCGGGACAGCTATGGCTACACCTTC. Its protein product is CASSDRDSYGYTF.

The chain links TRBV10-2 to TRBJ2-3; 8 nucleotides line up with TRBD1. J lost 5 bases, V lost 3 bases, and 10 bases had no gene match. The CDR3 has 16 amino acids. Germline CDR1 is WSHSY and CDR2 is SAAADI. CDR3 protein: CASSEGRGPVIDTQYF. In DNA, the CDR3 is TGCGCCAGCAGTGAAGGCAGGGGGCCGGTTATAGATACGCAGTATTTT.

This clone was seen once. The V call is TRBV2, the J call TRBJ2-7; 9 bases line up with TRBD1. J gave up 5 bases and V 7 bases, and 12 bases lay outside the gene matches. The CDR3 is 15 amino acids. CDR1 and CDR2 (germline): SNHLY, FYNNEI. CDR3: CASNSRRTGENEQYV. In DNA form, the CDR3 reads TGTGCCAGCAACTCTCGCCGGACAGGGGAAAACGAGCAGTACGTC.

The J gene is TRBJ1-2, the V gene TRBV2, with D possibly being TRBD1 (5 bases). Germline CDR1 SNHLY, CDR2 FYNNEI. With 2 bases removed from V and 1 base from J, the gap between germline ends came to 8 bases. CDR3 length: 14 amino acids. CDR3 in DNA: TGTGCCAGCAGTGAATGGCAGGGTAACTATGGCTACACCTTC. This encodes CASSEWQGNYGYTF.

The chain uses TRBV3-1 (or the pseudogene TRBV3-2) and TRBJ2-2; a weak D match, TRBD2 (6 bases). CDR3 length equals 17 residues. V shed 0 bases and J shed 6 bases, with 17 bases lying between them. The germline CDR1 and CDR2 sequences are LGHDT and YNNKEL (reference sequence). The CDR3 coding sequence is TGTGCCAGCAGCCAAGAATCGGGGGTCCCCCCTTCCGGGGAGCTGTTTTTT. It is translated as CASSQESGVPPSGELFF.

J is TRBJ2-1 and V is TRBV19; 10 bases fit TRBD2. Germline V gives CDR1 LNHDA, CDR2 SQIVND (reference sequence). The CDR3 covers 13 residues. The CDR3 loop reads CATGLAFYNEQFF. The CDR3 nucleotides are TGTGCGACGGGACTAGCGTTTTACAATGAGCAGTTCTTC.

The sample holds one count of this clone. This chain joins TRBV5-1 and TRBJ2-5; tentative D call: TRBD1 (7 bases). Trimming left V 5 bases short and J 5 bases short, with 13 bases between. This CDR3 region has 13 residues. Germline CDR1 SGHRS, CDR2 YFSETQ. CDR3 nucleotide sequence: TGCGCCAGCAGGCCCCCAGGGGGGGAGACCCAGTACTTC. Residues: CASRPPGGETQYF.

The chain combines TRBV5-4 with TRBJ2-1; D is uncertain. Germline CDR1 is SGHNT and CDR2 is YYREEE (reference sequence). V was clipped by 3 bases and J by 6 bases, with 10 bases between them. The CDR3 has 13 residues. CDR3: CASSSEVPNEQFF. CDR3 DNA sequence: TGTGCCAGCAGCTCCGAGGTACCCAATGAGCAGTTCTTC.